What follows is one T cell receptor beta chain and its context. Its antigen is unknown. One entry per CDR3 protein results from TCRdb running MiXCR on the reads. In the table there are 370,000 or so distinct CDR3 sequences, 34% of which are singletons. This CDR3 comprises 16 residues. V dropped 4 bases and J dropped 0 bases, with 13 bases sitting between them. Germline assignment: CDR1 SEHNR and CDR2 FQNEAQ (reference sequence). This sample was included in a study of T cell repertoires in cytomegalovirus infection. Study summary: Both CMV infection and a matching HLA type were indicated by public TCR beta signatures.

Overall study findings and caveats: There were HLA-C-restricted CMV-specific TCR beta clonotypes dominating the ex vivo response. Cumulative frequency (of public TCR beta family members) identified carriers of CMV plus the relevant HLA.

The J gene is TRBJ2-1, the V gene TRBV7-9; possibly TRBD2 for D (5 bases). Sequences were derived from cultured PBMCs, sampled from culture after CMV antigen stimulation. The source of this sequence is a human donor in good health (CMV status not recorded). Some clones in this sample may be carry-over from other donors' samples. The chain's CDR3 is CASSYKDYSSYNEQFF. DNA for the CDR3: TGTGCCAGCAGCTACAAAGACTACAGCTCCTACAATGAGCAGTTCTTC.